Listed here are 23 T cell receptor beta chains from one sample, sequenced in a study of blood T cells in healthy people across ages. A second PCR, run for about 6 to 11 cycles, used a sample-barcoded 5' primer plus a J-beta primer mix. TCRdb itself ran the 5' RACE reads through MiXCR, one entry per CDR3 protein. The table has 850,000 to 1,100,000 distinct CDR3 sequences, roughly two fifths seen once. Sequences were obtained from blood. Receptor source: a man younger than 35 in good health.

This chain connects TRBV9 to TRBJ2-1, with TRBD1 as a possible D gene (6 bases). Germline-derived CDR1 and CDR2 are SGDLS and YYNGEE. The CDR3 totals 14 residues. With 0 bases removed from V and 10 bases from J, the gap between germline ends came to 14 bases. The CDR3 spells CASSVGSLGAEQFF. CDR3 bases: TGTGCCAGCAGCGTAGGGTCGTTGGGGGCCGAGCAGTTCTTC.

The genes are TRBV9 and TRBJ2-1, with TRBD2 identical over 14 bases. The J call may be wrong; the DNA end is better matched by TRBJ2-7. The CDR3 has 17 residues. From germline, CDR1 is SGDLS and CDR2 YYNGEE. CDR3 coding DNA: TGTGCCAGCAGCGGGCGACTAGCGGGGGGGACCTACAATGAGCAGTACTTC. Amino acids: CASSGRLAGGTYNEQYF.

This clonotype was recorded a few times. The V and J genes are TRBV7-2 and TRBJ1-1, with no clear D. Deletions cut 2 bases from V and 3 bases from J, with 7 bases between. Germline loops: CDR1 SGHTA, CDR2 FQGNSA. The CDR3 totals 13 residues. The CDR3 nucleotides read TGTGCCAGCAGCTTATCAACGGACACTGAAGCTTTCTTT. Protein: CASSLSTDTEAFF.

Turning to this clonotype: A much larger clone differs by one base, so this may be a read error. This chain joins TRBV12-3 or TRBV12-4 and TRBJ2-1; a possible D gene is TRBD1 (6 bases). The CDR3 is made up of 15 amino acids. With 6 bases removed from V and 10 bases from J, the gap between germline ends came to 22 bases. The CDR3 reads CASSLTGTSAYEQFF. In DNA form, the CDR3 reads TGTGCCAGCAGCCTAACCGGGACATCAGCCTACGAGCAGTTCTTC.

This clonotype was observed a handful of times. This sequence joins TRBV7-9 and TRBJ2-5, with 8 bases that match TRBD1. V was clipped by 5 bases and J by 1 base; unmatched bases: 9. This CDR3 contains 16 residues. Germline V gives CDR1 SEHNR, CDR2 FQNEAQ (reference sequence). The CDR3 DNA reads TGTGCCAGCAGCCCGAGGACAGGGAAAACCCAAGAGACCCAGTACTTC. Protein product: CASSPRTGKTQETQYF.

This clonotype has just a few counts. The chain links TRBV20-1 to TRBJ1-5; D remains unclear. V was trimmed by 6 bases and J by 4 bases, leaving 13 bases between them. Per germline, CDR1 DFQATT and CDR2 SNEGSKA (reference sequence). The CDR3 runs to 13 residues. CDR3 coding DNA: TGCAGTGCCCCCTGGATGGGTAATCAGCCCCAGCATTTT. Amino acid sequence: CSAPWMGNQPQHF.

This clonotype was seen a handful of times. The chain couples TRBV27 to TRBJ1-5; D perhaps matches TRBD1 (6 bases). Germline V lookup: CDR1 MNHEY, CDR2 SMNVEV (reference sequence). V lost 1 base, J lost 6 bases, and 13 bases lay in between. CDR3 length: 15 residues. The DNA for the CDR3 is TGTGCCAGCAGTTTATTGTCGGGGGCTTCTCAGCCCCAGCATTTT. Protein sequence: CASSLLSGASQPQHF.

This clonotype was recorded a few times. The gene calls are TRBV27 and TRBJ2-7; perhaps TRBD2 as D (5 bases). This CDR3 comprises 16 residues. Between the trimmed V and J ends, which lost 5 bases and 0 bases, there was a span of 17 bases. CDR1 is MNHEY and CDR2 is SMNVEV in the germline V gene (reference sequence). The CDR3 nucleotides read TGTGCCAGCAGTCTTCGGACGGGGAAATCCTCCTACGAGCAGTACTTC. Protein sequence: CASSLRTGKSSYEQYF.

The rearrangement joins TRBV20-1 to TRBJ1-1, with 7 positions matching TRBD1. CDR1 and CDR2 from the germline V gene are DFQATT and SNEGSKA (reference sequence). The CDR3 length is 14 residues. Trimming removed 3 bases from V and 2 bases from J; junction bases left unmatched: 6. CDR3 loop: CSARAGTENTEAFF. CDR3 bases: TGCAGTGCTAGGGCCGGGACAGAAAACACTGAAGCTTTCTTT.

This clonotype was detected only a few times. V gene TRBV6-2 or TRBV6-3 combines with J gene TRBJ2-1, with 7 bases lining up with TRBD1. The CDR3 is 16 amino acids. CDR1 and CDR2 from the germline V gene are MNHEY and SVGEGT. V lost 2 bases to trimming and J lost 2 bases; unmatched junction nucleotides: 6. CDR3 sequence: CASSYPDRAAYNEQFF. CDR3 bases: TGTGCCAGCAGTTACCCTGACAGGGCGGCCTACAATGAGCAGTTCTTC.

The chain employs TRBV28 and TRBJ1-5; 7 bases agree with TRBD1. The length of the CDR3 is 16 residues. V lost 4 bases, J lost 2 bases, and 8 bases stayed unmatched. CDR1 MDHEN and CDR2 SYDVKM come from the germline V gene. The CDR3 DNA follows: TGTGCCAGCAGTTGGCGACAGGGAAAGGGCAATCAGCCCCAGCATTTT. It translates to CASSWRQGKGNQPQHF.

This clonotype was seen at least ten times. V and J are TRBV29-1 and TRBJ1-1; possibly TRBD1 for D (5 bases). The CDR3 has 13 residues. V lost 5 bases and J lost 0, with 10 bases in between. Germline CDR1 is SQVTM and CDR2 is ANQGSEA. CDR3 DNA: TGCAGCGTTAGGGGCCGTATGAACACTGAAGCTTTCTTT. It yields the protein CSVRGRMNTEAFF.

The chain uses TRBV11-2 and TRBJ1-1, with no clear D. From germline, CDR1 is SGHAT and CDR2 FQNNGV. The V and J ends lost 5 bases and 1 base respectively, with 11 bases between them. The CDR3 contains 14 residues. The chain's CDR3 is CASSPSPQNTEAFF. The CDR3 DNA reads TGTGCCAGCAGCCCTAGCCCCCAGAACACTGAAGCTTTCTTT.

This clonotype turned up a few times. A much more abundant neighbour one base away suggests this may be a read error. The chain links TRBV7-8 to TRBJ2-7, with 7 bases that match TRBD2. The CDR3 contains 16 residues. CDR1 SGHVS and CDR2 FQNEAQ come from the germline V gene. V shed 5 bases and J 7 bases; nucleotides not matched to a gene: 17. The CDR3 sequence is CASSPKASSGNNEQYF. The CDR3 nucleotides are TGTGCCAGCAGCCCTAAGGCCTCTAGCGGCAACAATGAGCAGTACTTC. The whole variable domain, remainder taken from reference TRBV7-8 and TRBJ2-7, is GAGVSQSPRYKVAKRGQDVALRCDPISGHVSLFWYQQALGQGPEFLTYFQNEAQLDKSGLPSDRFFAERPEGSVSTLKIQRTQQEDSAVYLCASSPKASSGNNEQYFGPGTRLTVT.

The sample holds a few counts of this clonotype. This chain links TRBV25-1 with TRBJ1-2; no clear D gene. The V and J ends lost 11 bases and 8 bases respectively, with 15 bases between them. The length of the CDR3 is 11 residues. The germline V gene has CDR1 MGHDK and CDR2 SYGVNS. This CDR3 is CASFNGVGYTF. As DNA, the CDR3 is TGTGCCTCTTTCAACGGGGTAGGCTACACCTTC.

The V call is TRBV21-1, the J call TRBJ1-4; the listed D gene, TRBD1, was not tested against the DNA. TRBV21-1 is labeled a pseudogene. The CDR3 runs 15 residues. For the CDR3, the DNA is TGTGCCAGCACCCAGGGGGCAGTGGGTAATGAAAAACTGTTTTTT. This codes for CASTQGAVGNEKLFF.

This clonotype was counted a few times. The chain combines TRBV4-2 with TRBJ1-4; D unclear. Germline CDR1 LGHNA, CDR2 YNFKEQ. Trimming left V 1 base short and J 3 bases short, with 6 bases between. The CDR3 consists of 14 residues. The CDR3 is CASSQVAANEKLFF. The CDR3 DNA is TGTGCCAGCAGCCAAGTAGCGGCTAATGAAAAACTGTTTTTT.

The V call is TRBV30, the J call TRBJ1-2, with 7 bases matching TRBD1. V shed 1 base and J 1 base; nucleotides not matched to a gene: 12. The CDR3 consists of 17 residues. CDR1 is GTSNPN and CDR2 is SVGIG in the germline V gene (reference sequence). CDR3: CAWSEIQGNRYNYGYTF. CDR3 in DNA: TGTGCCTGGAGTGAGATACAGGGGAATCGGTATAACTATGGCTACACCTTC.

The V call is TRBV28, the J call TRBJ2-7; no reliable D call. Germline loops: CDR1 MDHEN, CDR2 SYDVKM. V gave up 0 bases and J gave up 6 bases, with 6 bases separating them. This CDR3 is 12 amino acids long. CDR3 region: CASSLCRVEQYF. CDR3 DNA sequence: TGTGCCAGCAGTTTATGCAGAGTCGAGCAGTACTTC.

J is TRBJ1-5 and V is TRBV18, with 7 bases lining up with TRBD1. Germline loops: CDR1 KGHSH, CDR2 LQKENI. Germline trimming cut 3 bases from V and 4 bases from J; bases unmatched to any gene: 9. The CDR3 is 16 residues long. The chain's CDR3 is CASSPSRDRGNQPQHF. CDR3 DNA sequence: TGTGCCAGCTCACCTTCCCGGGACAGAGGTAATCAGCCCCAGCATTTT.

This clonotype was counted ten times or more. The chain couples TRBV14 to TRBJ2-1; TRBD2 matches 7 bases. The V gene's germline CDR1 is SGHDN and CDR2 FVKESK. V lost 4 bases and J lost 4; bases outside the gene matches: 4. This CDR3 spans 14 amino acids. The CDR3 nucleotides are TGTGCCAGCAGCCGAGCGGGACGATACAATGAGCAGTTCTTC. Residues: CASSRAGRYNEQFF.

The chain uses TRBV7-2 and TRBJ1-4; 7 nucleotides line up with TRBD1. Trimming at V came to 1 base and at J to 8 bases, leaving 10 bases not matched to a gene. CDR3 length: 16 amino acids. Germline loops: CDR1 SGHTA, CDR2 FQGNSA. CDR3 region: CASSLGQGQGYEKLFF. CDR3 nucleotide sequence: TGTGCCAGCAGCTTAGGACAGGGTCAAGGTTACGAAAAACTGTTTTTT. Based on the CDR3 plus reference TRBV7-2 and TRBJ1-4, the full variable domain is GAGVSQSPSNKVTEKGKDVELRCDPISGHTALYWYRQSLGQGLEFLIYFQGNSAPDKSGLPSDRFSAERTGGSVSTLTIQRTQQEDSAVYLCASSLGQGQGYEKLFFGSGTQLSVL.

This clonotype was counted ten times or more. This chain connects TRBV7-9 to TRBJ2-3; no firm D call. Germline V lookup: CDR1 SEHNR, CDR2 FQNEAQ (reference sequence). This CDR3 is built from 14 residues. Trimming removed 3 bases from V and 6 bases from J, with 13 bases in between. CDR3 sequence reads: CASSFPPPSDTQYF. CDR3 nucleotides: TGTGCCAGCAGCTTTCCACCCCCTTCGGATACGCAGTATTTT.